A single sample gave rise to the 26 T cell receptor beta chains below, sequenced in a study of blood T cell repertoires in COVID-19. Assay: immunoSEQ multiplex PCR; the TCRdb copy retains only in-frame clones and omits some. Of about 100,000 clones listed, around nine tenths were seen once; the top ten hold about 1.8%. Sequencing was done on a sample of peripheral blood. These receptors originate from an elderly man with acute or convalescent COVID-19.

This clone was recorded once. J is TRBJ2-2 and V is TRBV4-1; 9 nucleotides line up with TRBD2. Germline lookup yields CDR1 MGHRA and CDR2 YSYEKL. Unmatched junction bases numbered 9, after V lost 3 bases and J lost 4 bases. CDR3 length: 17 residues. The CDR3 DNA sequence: TGCGCCAGCAGCCAGGGTTCCACTAGCGGGCCCACCGGGGAGCTGTTTTTT. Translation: CASSQGSTSGPTGELFF.

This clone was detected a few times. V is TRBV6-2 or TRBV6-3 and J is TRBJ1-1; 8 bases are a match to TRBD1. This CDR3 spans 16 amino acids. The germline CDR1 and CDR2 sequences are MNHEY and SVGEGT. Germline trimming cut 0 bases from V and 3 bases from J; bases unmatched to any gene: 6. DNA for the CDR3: TGTGCCAGCAGTTACTCGATCGGACAGGGTTACACTGAAGCTTTCTTT. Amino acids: CASSYSIGQGYTEAFF.

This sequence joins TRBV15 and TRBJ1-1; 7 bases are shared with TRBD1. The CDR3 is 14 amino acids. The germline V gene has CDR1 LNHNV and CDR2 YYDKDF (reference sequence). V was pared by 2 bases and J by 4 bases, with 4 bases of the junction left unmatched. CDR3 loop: CATSRSTGATEAFF. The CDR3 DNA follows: TGTGCCACCAGCAGATCCACAGGGGCCACTGAAGCTTTCTTT. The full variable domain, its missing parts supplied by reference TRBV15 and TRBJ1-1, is DAMVIQNPRYQVTQFGKPVTLSCSQTLNHNVMYWYQQKSSQAPKLLFHYYDKDFNNEADTPDNFQSRRPNTSFCFLDIRSPGLGDTAMYLCATSRSTGATEAFFGQGTRLTVV.

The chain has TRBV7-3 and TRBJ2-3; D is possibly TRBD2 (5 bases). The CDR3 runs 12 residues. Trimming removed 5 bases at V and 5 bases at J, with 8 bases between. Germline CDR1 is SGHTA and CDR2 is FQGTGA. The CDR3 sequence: CASSPSGDTQYF. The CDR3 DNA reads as TGTGCCAGCAGCCCGAGCGGAGATACGCAGTATTTT.

The CDR3 coding sequence is TGTGCCAGCTCACCCCAGGACAGGGTGGTTTCACCCCTCCACTTT. It yields the protein CASSPQDRVVSPLHF. This chain joins TRBV18 and TRBJ1-6; 8 nucleotides align to TRBD1. Germline CDR1 reads KGHSH; CDR2 reads LQKENI. The V gene end was trimmed by 3 bases and the J gene end by 9 bases; junction bases not matched to a gene: 7. The CDR3 loop spans 15 amino acids.

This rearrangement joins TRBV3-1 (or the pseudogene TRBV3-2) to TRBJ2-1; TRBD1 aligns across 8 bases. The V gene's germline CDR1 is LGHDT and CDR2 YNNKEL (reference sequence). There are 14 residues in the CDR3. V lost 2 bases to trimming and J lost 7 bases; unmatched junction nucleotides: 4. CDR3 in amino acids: CASSQWTGRNEQFF. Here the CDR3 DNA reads TGTGCCAGCAGCCAATGGACAGGGAGGAATGAGCAGTTCTTC.

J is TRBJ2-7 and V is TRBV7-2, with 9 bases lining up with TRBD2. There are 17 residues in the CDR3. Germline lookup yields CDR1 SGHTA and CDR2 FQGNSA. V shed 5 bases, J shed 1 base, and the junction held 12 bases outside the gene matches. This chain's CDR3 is CASSLAGGGTPSYEQYF. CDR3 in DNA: TGTGCCAGCAGCCTGGCGGGAGGGGGCACACCGTCCTACGAGCAGTACTTC.

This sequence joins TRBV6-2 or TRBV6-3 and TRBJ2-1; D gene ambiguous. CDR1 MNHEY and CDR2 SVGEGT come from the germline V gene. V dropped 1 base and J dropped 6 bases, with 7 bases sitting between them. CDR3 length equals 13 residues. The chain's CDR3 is CASSYLLGNEQFF. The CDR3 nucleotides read TGTGCCAGCAGTTACTTGCTCGGCAATGAGCAGTTCTTC.

DNA of the CDR3: TGCAGCGTTGAGTTGCAGGGTTGGACTGAAGCTTTCTTT. This codes for CSVELQGWTEAFF. The V and J genes are TRBV29-1 and TRBJ1-1; D is possibly TRBD1 (5 bases). Germline assignment: CDR1 SQVTM and CDR2 ANQGSEA. The CDR3 has 13 residues. Trimming took 3 bases from V and 5 from J, leaving 13 bases between them. The variable domain in full, with the rest retrieved from reference TRBV29-1 and TRBJ1-1, is SAVISQKPSRDICQRGTSLTIQCQVDSQVTMMFWYRQQPGQSLTLIATANQGSEATYESGFVIDKFPISRPNLTFSTLTVSNMSPEDSSIYLCSVELQGWTEAFFGQGTRLTVV.

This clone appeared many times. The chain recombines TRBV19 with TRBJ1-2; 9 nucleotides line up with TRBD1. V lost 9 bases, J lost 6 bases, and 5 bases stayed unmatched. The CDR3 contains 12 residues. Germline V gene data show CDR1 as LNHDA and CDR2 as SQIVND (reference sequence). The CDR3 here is CASSRQGDGYTF. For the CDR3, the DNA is TGTGCCAGCTCCAGACAGGGGGATGGCTACACCTTC.

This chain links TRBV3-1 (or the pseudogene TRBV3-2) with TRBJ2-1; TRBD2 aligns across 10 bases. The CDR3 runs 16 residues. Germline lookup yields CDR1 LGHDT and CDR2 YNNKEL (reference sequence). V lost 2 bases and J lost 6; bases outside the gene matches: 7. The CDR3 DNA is TGTGCCAGCAGCCAATTTCAAACTAGCGGGACCAATGAGCAGTTCTTC. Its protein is CASSQFQTSGTNEQFF.

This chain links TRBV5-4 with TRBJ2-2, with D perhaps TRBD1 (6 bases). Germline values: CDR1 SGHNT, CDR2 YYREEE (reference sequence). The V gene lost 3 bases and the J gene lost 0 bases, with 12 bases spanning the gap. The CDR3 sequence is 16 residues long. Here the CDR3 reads CASSSGQPANTGELFF. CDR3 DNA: TGTGCCAGCAGCTCCGGACAGCCCGCGAACACCGGGGAGCTGTTTTTT.

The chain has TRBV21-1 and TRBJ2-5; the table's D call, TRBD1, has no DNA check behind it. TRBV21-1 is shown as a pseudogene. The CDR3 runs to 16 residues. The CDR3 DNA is TGTGCCAGCAGCCTACACCTCCGGGACAGGGTCGAGACCCAGTACTTC. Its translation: CASSLHLRDRVETQYF.

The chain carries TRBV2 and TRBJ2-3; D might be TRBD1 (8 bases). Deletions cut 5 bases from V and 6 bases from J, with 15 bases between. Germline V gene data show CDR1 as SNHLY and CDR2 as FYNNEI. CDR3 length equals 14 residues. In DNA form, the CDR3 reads TGTGCCAGCAGTCCTACAGGGGGGGTGGATACGCAGTATTTT. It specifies CASSPTGGVDTQYF. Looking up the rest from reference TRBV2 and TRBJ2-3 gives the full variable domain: EPEVTQTPSHQVTQMGQEVILRCVPISNHLYFYWYRQILGQKVEFLVSFYNNEISEKSEIFDDQFSVERPDGSNFTLKIRSTKLEDSAMYFCASSPTGGVDTQYFGPGTRLTVL.

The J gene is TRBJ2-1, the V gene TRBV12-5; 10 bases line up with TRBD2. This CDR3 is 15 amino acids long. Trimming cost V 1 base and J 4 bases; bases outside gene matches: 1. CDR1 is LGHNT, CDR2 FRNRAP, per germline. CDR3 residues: CASGLELAGYNEQFF. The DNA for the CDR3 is TGTGCTAGTGGTTTGGAACTAGCGGGGTACAATGAGCAGTTCTTC.

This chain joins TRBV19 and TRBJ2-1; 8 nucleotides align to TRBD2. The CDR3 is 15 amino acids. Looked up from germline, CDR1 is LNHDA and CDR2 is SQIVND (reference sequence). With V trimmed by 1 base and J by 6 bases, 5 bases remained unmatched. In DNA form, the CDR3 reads TGTGCCAGTAGTATAGTAAGCGGGAGCGTCAATGAGCAGTTCTTC. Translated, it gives CASSIVSGSVNEQFF.

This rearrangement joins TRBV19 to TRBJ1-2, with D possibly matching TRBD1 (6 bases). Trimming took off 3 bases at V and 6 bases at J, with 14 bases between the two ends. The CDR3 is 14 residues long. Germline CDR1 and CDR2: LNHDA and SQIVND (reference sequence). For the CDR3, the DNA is TGTGCCAGTAGTATCGGGGGGCCGGATGATGGCTACACCTTC. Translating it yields CASSIGGPDDGYTF.

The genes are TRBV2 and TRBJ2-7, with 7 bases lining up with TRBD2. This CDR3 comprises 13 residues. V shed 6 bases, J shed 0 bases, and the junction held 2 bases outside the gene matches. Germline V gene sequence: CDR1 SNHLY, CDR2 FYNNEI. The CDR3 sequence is CASRREPSYEQYF. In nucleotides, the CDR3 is TGTGCCAGCAGGCGGGAGCCCTCCTACGAGCAGTACTTC. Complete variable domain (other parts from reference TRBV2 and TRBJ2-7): EPEVTQTPSHQVTQMGQEVILRCVPISNHLYFYWYRQILGQKVEFLVSFYNNEISEKSEIFDDQFSVERPDGSNFTLKIRSTKLEDSAMYFCASRREPSYEQYFGPGTRLTVT.

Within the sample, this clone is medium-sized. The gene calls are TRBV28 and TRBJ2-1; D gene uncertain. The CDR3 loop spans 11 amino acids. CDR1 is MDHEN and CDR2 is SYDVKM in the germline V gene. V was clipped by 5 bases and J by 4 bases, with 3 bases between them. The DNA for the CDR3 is TGTGCCAGCAGTACTTACAATGAGCAGTTCTTC. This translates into CASSTYNEQFF.

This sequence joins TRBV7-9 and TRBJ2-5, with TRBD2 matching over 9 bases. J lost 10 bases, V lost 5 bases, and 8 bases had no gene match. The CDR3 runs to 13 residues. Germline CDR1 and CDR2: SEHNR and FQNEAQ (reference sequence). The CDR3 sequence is CASSPTSGGGQYF. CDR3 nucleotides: TGTGCCAGCAGCCCGACTAGCGGAGGAGGCCAGTACTTC.

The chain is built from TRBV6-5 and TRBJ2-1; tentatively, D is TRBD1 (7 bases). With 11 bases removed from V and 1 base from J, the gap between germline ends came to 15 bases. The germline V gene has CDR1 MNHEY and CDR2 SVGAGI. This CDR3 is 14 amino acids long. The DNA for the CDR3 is TGTGCCGTACAACAGGGGACTTCCTACAATGAGCAGTTCTTC. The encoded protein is CAVQQGTSYNEQFF.

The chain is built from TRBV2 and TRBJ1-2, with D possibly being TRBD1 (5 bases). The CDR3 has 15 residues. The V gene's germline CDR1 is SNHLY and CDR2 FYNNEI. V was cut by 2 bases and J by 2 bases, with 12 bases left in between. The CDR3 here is CASSEQGTPNYGYTF. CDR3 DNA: TGTGCCAGCAGTGAACAGGGAACCCCCAACTATGGCTACACCTTC.

CDR3 in amino acids: CASSLPGGPQHF. Here the CDR3 DNA reads TGTGCCAGCAGTTTACCCGGGGGGCCCCAGCATTTT. The gene calls are TRBV27 and TRBJ1-5; a weak D match, TRBD1 (5 bases). This CDR3 has 12 amino acids. Germline lookup yields CDR1 MNHEY and CDR2 SMNVEV (reference sequence). V lost 2 bases and J 9 bases, leaving 8 bases between the germline ends.

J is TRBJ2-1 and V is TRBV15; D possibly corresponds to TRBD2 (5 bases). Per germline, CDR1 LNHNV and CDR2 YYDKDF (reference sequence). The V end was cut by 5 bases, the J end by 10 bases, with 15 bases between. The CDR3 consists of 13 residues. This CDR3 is CATSGPWTPEQFF. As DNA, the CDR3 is TGTGCCACCAGCGGCCCCTGGACTCCCGAGCAGTTCTTC.

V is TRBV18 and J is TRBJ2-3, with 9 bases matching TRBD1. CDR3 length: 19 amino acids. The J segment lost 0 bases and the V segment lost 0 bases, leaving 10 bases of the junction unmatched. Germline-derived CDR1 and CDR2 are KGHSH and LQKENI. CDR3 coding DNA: TGTGCCAGCTCACCACCGCGGACAGGGGCGAGCCCTAGCACAGATACGCAGTATTTT. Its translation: CASSPPRTGASPSTDTQYF.

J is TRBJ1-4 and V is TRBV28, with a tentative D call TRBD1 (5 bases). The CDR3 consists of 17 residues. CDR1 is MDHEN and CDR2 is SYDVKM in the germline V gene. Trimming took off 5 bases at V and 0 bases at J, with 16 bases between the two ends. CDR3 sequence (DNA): TGTGCCAGCAGTCCACTTAACCAGGGCTCAACTAATGAAAAACTGTTTTTT. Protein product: CASSPLNQGSTNEKLFF.